This TCR beta chain was captured in a study of OX40 agonist ivuxolimab in advanced cancers. For the wider study: The costimulatory receptor OX40 (CD134) was targeted by ivuxolimab, a fully human IgG2 agonistic monoclonal antibody. Intravenous ivuxolimab was administered to patients every 2 weeks at six dose levels: 0.01, 0.1, 0.3, 1.5, 3 and 10 mg/kg. Of the roughly 50 dose-escalation patients, hepatocellular carcinoma was present in 19, melanoma in around 15, renal cell carcinoma in 9 and head and neck cancer in 9. In the dose-escalation cohort, 65% to 85% of patients were male, and the mean age was roughly 56 years with a range of about 20 to 79. Patients were allowed to have had prior anti-PD-1, anti-PD-L1 or anti-CTLA-4 therapy, and 40% of the dose-escalation patients had been treated with checkpoint inhibitors. Partial responses occurred in three dose-escalation patients, of whom one had hepatocellular carcinoma and two had cutaneous melanoma. The purpose of peripheral TCRbeta sequencing was to test whether ivuxolimab changed TCR sequence diversity and led to clonal T-cell expansion. The paper covers the monotherapy dose-escalation part of the phase I ivuxolimab trial, which included N of about 50 patients.

Regarding this clone: No antigen is known for it. Base qualities are missing; no much larger clone stands one base away. At the DNA level, this CDR3 is encoded by other sequences in the same sample as well.

Patients with autoimmune disease history or receiving systemic immunosuppression were excluded from the trial. In every dose cohort, peripheral blood was drawn for TCR sequencing at baseline, cycle 4 day 1, and cycle 7 day 1. The samples were drawn from a first-in-human, open-label, multicenter phase I dose-escalation trial of ivuxolimab. Adults with locally advanced or metastatic melanoma, renal cell, hepatocellular, or head and neck squamous cell carcinoma were enrolled in the trial. Before TCR sequencing, CD4+ T cells and CD8+ T cells from peripheral blood were sorted into separate populations. Findings and caveats that apply to the study as a whole: Partial responders in the 0.1-3.0 mg/kg groups had among the lowest normalized peripheral clonal expansion, especially among CD8+ T cells. At doses of 0.1 to 3.0 mg/kg, clonal expansion of both CD4+ and CD8+ blood T cells was observed from baseline to week 6. Which antigens the clonally expanded peripheral T cells were specific for was not determined. After ivuxolimab, more expanded clones were found on average in CD8+ T cells than in CD4+ T cells. Low levels of normalized T-cell clonal expansion were also seen in some nonresponding patients.

Genomic DNA was extracted from sorted cells for sequencing of the TCRbeta CDR3 region. TCRbeta CDR3 regions were sequenced using the immunoSEQ Assay. Held by TCRdb, this immuneACCESS table contains in-frame sequences only and omits some clones. Under half of the omission traces to an unresolved V gene where checked; the cause of the rest is unknown. For this sample there are more than 70,000 clones; roughly 86% appear just once. Jointly, the top ten make up more than 4.5% of the sample. The V and J ends are trimmed by 5 bases and 1 base, leaving 14 bases between them. The CDR3 covers 15 residues, taking in both the cysteine and the phenylalanine. CDR3 DNA is the only sequence kept; it has 45 bases, read in frame from the first base. CDR1 is given as MNHEY and CDR2 as SMNVEV, both from the germline V gene (reference sequence).

This chain joins TRBV27 to TRBJ1-1, and TRBD1 may be the D gene, going by 5 matching bases. The clonotype originates from an adult with an advanced solid tumor such as melanoma, head and neck, liver or kidney cancer. This specimen was CD4+ or CD8+ T cells sorted from blood, taken in a trial of the OX40 agonist ivuxolimab. In nucleotide form, the sequence is TGTGCCAGCAGTCTGATACCGGGGCCGAACACTGAAGCTTTCTTT. The resulting protein is CASSLIPGPNTEAFF.